The clone carrying this T cell receptor (beta chain) was counted between two and nine times. This sample is part of a study of CD8+ T cells in alopecia areata. Extracted RNA was reverse transcribed, and the resulting cDNA served as sequencing template. TCRdb's copy holds only in-frame clones and misses some; the assay was immunoSEQ multiplex PCR. The table includes fewer than 90,000 clones, roughly 51% detected once. Germline CDR1 is SGHRS and CDR2 is YFSETQ. V shed 0 bases, J shed 4 bases, and the junction held 10 bases outside the gene matches. There are 17 residues in the CDR3. The chain uses TRBV5-1 and TRBJ2-1; 7 nucleotides match TRBD2. This sequence originates from a human donor with alopecia areata. The sample comprised NKG2D-high CD8+ T cells sorted from blood. CDR3 region: CASSLVGLVESYNEQFF. CDR3 DNA sequence: TGCGCCAGCAGCTTGGTAGGACTAGTTGAATCGTACAATGAGCAGTTCTTC.